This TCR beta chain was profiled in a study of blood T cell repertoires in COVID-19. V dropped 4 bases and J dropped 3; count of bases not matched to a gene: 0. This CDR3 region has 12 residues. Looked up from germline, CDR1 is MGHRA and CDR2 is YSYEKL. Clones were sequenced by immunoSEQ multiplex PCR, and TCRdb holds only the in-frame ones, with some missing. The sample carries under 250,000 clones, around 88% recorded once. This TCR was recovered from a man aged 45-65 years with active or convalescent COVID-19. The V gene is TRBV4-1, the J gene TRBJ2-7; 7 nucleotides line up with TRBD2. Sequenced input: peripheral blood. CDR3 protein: CASSPGGYEQYF. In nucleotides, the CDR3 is TGCGCCAGCAGCCCGGGGGGCTACGAGCAGTACTTC.